The rows below give T cell receptor beta chains drawn from one sample of a study of blood T cell repertoires in COVID-19. Clones were read by immunoSEQ multiplex PCR, and TCRdb kept only the in-frame ones, dropping some. The sample has around 230,000 clones, about nine tenths seen once. Material for sequencing was PBMCs or T cells enriched from blood (not recorded which). The receptors were gathered from a man younger than 35 with acute COVID-19. Both conserved end residues are part of each CDR3. The D gene is left open where the match is weak. Only part of the rows carry a size: once, few, many, or a class if the clone is expanded.

TRBJ1-5	TRBV4-2	.	once	TGTGCCAGCAGCCAGGGTCTGACAGCTTATAGCAATCAGCCCCAGCATTTT	CASSQGLTAYSNQPQHF
TRBJ2-7	TRBV28	TRBD2	.	TGTGCCAGCAGTTTTGGAGCCGGGACTAGCGGGAGTTTGGAGGAGCAGTACTTC	CASSFGAGTSGSLEEQYF
TRBJ2-1	TRBV30	TRBD1	.	TGTGCCTGGAGTGTACAGGGGGGAGCTTACAATGAGCAGTTCTTC	CAWSVQGGAYNEQFF
TRBJ1-2	TRBV29-1	TRBD1	.	TGCAGCGTCTCGGACAGGGGCAACACCCCGACTAACTATGGCTACACCTTC	CSVSDRGNTPTNYGYTF
TRBJ2-5	TRBV19	TRBD2	.	TGTGCCAGTAGTTTTCAAACTAGCGGGGAAGAGACCCAGTACTTC	CASSFQTSGEETQYF
TRBJ2-3	TRBV2	TRBD2	.	TGTGCCAGTGCCCGACTAGCGGGGCCTGTCACAGATACGCAGTATTTT	CASARLAGPVTDTQYF
TRBJ2-2	TRBV9	TRBD2	few	TGTGCCAGCAGCCCCAAAAAGGGGGAGCGGGAGCGGAGGACCGGGGAGCTGTTTTTT	CASSPKKGERERRTGELFF
TRBJ2-1	TRBV30	TRBD2	.	TGTGCCTGGAGTGTGACCTCTAGCGGGAGTTTCGGTCGCCCCTACAATGAGCAGTTCTTC	CAWSVTSSGSFGRPYNEQFF
TRBJ1-1	TRBV10-3	TRBD1	.	TGTGCCATCAGTACCCCGGGACAGGGGAAGATGAACACTGAAGCTTTCTTT	CAISTPGQGKMNTEAFF
TRBJ2-7	TRBV6-2/TRBV6-3	.	.	TGTGCCAGCAGCCCTAAGGGGCTACCCCAGGGGTACGAGCAGTACTTC	CASSPKGLPQGYEQYF
TRBJ1-5	TRBV21-1	.	.	TGTGCCAGCAGCGCCCCAGGGGGACAGGCGGAGCCGCAGCCCCAGCATTTT	CASSAPGGQAEPQPQHF
TRBJ2-2	TRBV7-8	.	.	TGTGCCAGCAGCTTAGGCAGTAGGGGCCCCACCGGGGAGCTGTTTTTT	CASSLGSRGPTGELFF
TRBJ2-3	TRBV7-8	TRBD1	.	TGTGCCAGCAGCTTACAGTGGACAGGGGAGGGCCCAGATACGCAGTATTTT	CASSLQWTGEGPDTQYF
TRBJ2-1	TRBV27	.	.	TGTGCCAGCAGATGGCGCGGCCAGCTAACAATAGACTTCTTC	CASRWRGQLTIDFF
TRBJ2-1	TRBV24-1	TRBD1	.	TGTGCCACGGAGCCGGGACAGGGCTCAAGCTCCTACAATGAGCAGTTCTTC	CATEPGQGSSSYNEQFF